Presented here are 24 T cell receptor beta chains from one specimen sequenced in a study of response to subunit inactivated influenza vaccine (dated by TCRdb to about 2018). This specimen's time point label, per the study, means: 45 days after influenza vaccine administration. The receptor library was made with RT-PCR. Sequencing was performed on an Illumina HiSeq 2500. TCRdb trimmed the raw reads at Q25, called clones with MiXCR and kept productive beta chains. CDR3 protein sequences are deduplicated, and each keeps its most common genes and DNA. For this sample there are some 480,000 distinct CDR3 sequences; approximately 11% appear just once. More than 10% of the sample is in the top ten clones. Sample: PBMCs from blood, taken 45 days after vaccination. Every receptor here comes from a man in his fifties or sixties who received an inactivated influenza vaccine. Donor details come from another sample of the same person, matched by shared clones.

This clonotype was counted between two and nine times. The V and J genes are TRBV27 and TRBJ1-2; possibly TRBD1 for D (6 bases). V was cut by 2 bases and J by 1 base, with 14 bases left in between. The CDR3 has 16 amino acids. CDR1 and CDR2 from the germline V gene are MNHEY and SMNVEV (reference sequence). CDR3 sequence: CASSLTGTLINYGYTF. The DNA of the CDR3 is TGTGCCAGCAGTTTAACCGGGACACTAATTAACTATGGCTACACCTTC.

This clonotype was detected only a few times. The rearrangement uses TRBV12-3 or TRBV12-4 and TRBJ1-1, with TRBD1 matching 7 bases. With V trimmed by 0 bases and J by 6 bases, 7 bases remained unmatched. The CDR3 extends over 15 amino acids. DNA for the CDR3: TGTGCCAGCAGTTTAGCTTGGACAGGTTCGTCTGAAGCTTTCTTT. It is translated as CASSLAWTGSSEAFF.

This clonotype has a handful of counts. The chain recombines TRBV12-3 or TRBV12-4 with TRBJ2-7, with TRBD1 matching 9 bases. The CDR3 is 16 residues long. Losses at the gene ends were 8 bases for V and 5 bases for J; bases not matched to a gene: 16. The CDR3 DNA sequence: TGTGCCAGCGGTCACACCCTCGGGACAGGGAACAACGAGCAGTACTTC. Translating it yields CASGHTLGTGNNEQYF.

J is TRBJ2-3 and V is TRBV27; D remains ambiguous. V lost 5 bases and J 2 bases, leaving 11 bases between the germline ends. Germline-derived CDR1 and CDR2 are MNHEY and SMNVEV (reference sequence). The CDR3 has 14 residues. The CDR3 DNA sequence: TGTGCCAGCAGTCTACTATCTTCCACAGATACGCAGTATTTT. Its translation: CASSLLSSTDTQYF.

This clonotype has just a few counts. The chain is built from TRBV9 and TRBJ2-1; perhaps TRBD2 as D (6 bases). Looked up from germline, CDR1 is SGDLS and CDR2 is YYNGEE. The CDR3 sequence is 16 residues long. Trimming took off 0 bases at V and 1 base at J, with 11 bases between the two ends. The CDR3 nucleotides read TGTGCCAGCAGCGTAGATCCGGGACTTTCCTACAATGAGCAGTTCTTC. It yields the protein CASSVDPGLSYNEQFF.

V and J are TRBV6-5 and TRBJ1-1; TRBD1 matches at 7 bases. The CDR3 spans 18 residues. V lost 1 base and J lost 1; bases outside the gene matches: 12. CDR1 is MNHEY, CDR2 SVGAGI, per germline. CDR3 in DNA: TGTGCCAGCAGTTACTTCCGAACAGGGGCAGGGAGGAACACTGAAGCTTTCTTT. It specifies CASSYFRTGAGRNTEAFF.

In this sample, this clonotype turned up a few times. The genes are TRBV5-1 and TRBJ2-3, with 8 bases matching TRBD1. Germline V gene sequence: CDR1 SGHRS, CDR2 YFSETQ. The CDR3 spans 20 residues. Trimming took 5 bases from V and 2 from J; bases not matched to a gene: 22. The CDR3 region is CASSPRESGGSRAHTDTQYF. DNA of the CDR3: TGCGCCAGCAGTCCCCGCGAGTCAGGGGGCAGCAGGGCACACACAGATACGCAGTATTTT.

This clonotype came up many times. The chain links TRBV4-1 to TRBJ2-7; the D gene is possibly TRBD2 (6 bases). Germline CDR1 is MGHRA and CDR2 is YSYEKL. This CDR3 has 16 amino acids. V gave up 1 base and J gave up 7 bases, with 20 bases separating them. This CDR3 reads CASSQGGGLGKLEQYF. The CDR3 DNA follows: TGCGCCAGCAGCCAAGGGGGAGGATTAGGGAAACTAGAGCAGTACTTC.

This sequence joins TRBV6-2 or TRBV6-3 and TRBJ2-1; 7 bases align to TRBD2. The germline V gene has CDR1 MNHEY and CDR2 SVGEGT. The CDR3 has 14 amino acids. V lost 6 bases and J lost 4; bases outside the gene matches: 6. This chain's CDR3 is CASRRAGKYNEQFF. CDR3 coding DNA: TGTGCCAGCAGACGAGCGGGAAAGTACAATGAGCAGTTCTTC.

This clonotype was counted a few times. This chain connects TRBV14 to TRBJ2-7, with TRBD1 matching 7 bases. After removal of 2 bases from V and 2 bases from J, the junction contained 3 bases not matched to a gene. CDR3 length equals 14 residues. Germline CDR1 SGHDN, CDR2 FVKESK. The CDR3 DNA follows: TGTGCCAGCAGCCAATGGACAGGAGCCTACGAGCAGTACTTC. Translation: CASSQWTGAYEQYF.

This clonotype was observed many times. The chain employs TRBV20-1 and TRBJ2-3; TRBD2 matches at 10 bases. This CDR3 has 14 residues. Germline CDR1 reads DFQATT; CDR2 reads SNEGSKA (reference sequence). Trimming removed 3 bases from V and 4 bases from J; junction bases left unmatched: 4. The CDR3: CSASTAGGSDTQYF. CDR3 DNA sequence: TGCAGTGCTAGTACAGCGGGGGGGTCAGATACGCAGTATTTT.

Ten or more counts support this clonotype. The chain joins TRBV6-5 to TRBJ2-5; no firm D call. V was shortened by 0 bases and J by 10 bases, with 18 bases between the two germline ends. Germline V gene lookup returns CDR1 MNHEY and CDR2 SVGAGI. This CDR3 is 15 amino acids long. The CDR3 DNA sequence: TGTGCCAGCAGTTACTCGAACGGCAACGGATTGGTCCAGTACTTC. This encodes CASSYSNGNGLVQYF.

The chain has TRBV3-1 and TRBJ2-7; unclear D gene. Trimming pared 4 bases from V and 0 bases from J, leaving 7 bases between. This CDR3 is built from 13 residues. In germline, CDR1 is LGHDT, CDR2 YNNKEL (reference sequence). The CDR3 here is CASSLHSSYEQYF. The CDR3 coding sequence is TGTGCCAGCAGCCTCCACAGCTCCTACGAGCAGTACTTC.

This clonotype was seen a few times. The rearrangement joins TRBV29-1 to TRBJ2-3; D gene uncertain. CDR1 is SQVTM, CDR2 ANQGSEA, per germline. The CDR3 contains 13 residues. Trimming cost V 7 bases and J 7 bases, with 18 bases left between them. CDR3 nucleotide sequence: TGCAGCGGGTTTGGAGCGCCCCAGTATACGCAGTATTTT. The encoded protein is CSGFGAPQYTQYF.

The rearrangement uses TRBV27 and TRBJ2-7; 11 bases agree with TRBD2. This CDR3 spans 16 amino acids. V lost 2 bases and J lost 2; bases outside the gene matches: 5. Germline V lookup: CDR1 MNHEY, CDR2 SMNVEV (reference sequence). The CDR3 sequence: CASSLILTSGTYEQYF. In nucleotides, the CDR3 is TGTGCCAGCAGTTTAATCCTGACTAGCGGGACCTACGAGCAGTACTTC.

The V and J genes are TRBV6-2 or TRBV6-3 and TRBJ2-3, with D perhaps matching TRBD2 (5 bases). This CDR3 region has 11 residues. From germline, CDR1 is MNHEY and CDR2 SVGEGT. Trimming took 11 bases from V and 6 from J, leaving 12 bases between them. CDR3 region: CASRTGDTQYF. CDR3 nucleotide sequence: TGTGCCTCGAGGACGGGGGATACGCAGTATTTT.

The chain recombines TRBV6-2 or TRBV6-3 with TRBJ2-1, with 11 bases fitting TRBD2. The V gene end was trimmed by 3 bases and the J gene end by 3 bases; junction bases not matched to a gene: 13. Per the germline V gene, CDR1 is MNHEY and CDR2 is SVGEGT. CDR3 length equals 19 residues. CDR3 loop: CASSYSSPLLAGDYNEQFF. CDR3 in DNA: TGTGCCAGCAGTTATTCCTCACCTTTACTAGCGGGAGACTACAATGAGCAGTTCTTC.

CDR3 region: CASSLSPGQGGEKLFF. The DNA for the CDR3 is TGCGCCAGCAGCTTGTCCCCGGGACAGGGCGGTGAAAAACTGTTTTTT. This rearrangement joins TRBV5-1 to TRBJ1-4, with 9 positions matching TRBD1. Unmatched junction bases numbered 8, after V lost 1 base and J lost 7 bases. This CDR3 is built from 16 residues. Germline loops: CDR1 SGHRS, CDR2 YFSETQ.

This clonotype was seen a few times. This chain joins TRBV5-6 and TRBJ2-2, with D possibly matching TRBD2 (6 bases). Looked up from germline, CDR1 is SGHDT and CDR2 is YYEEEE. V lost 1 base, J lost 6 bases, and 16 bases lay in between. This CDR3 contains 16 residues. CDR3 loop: CASSLPRDSLAGELFF. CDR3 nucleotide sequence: TGTGCCAGCAGCTTGCCGCGGGATTCCTTGGCCGGGGAGCTGTTTTTT.

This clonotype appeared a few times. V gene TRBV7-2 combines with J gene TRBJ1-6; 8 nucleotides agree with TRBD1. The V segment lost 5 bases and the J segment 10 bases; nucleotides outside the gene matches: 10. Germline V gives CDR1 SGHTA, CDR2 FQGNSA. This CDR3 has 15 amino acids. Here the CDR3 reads CASSQDQGARSPLHF. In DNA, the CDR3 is TGTGCCAGCAGCCAAGATCAGGGGGCAAGGTCACCCCTCCACTTT.

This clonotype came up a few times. The CDR3: CASSYSPGRETQYF. CDR3 sequence (DNA): TGTGCCAGCAGTTACTCACCAGGTCGCGAGACCCAGTACTTC. This rearrangement joins TRBV6-5 to TRBJ2-5, with D uncertain. The germline V and J ends were trimmed by 0 bases and 5 bases, with 10 bases remaining between them. CDR1 is MNHEY and CDR2 is SVGAGI in the germline V gene. This CDR3 contains 14 residues.

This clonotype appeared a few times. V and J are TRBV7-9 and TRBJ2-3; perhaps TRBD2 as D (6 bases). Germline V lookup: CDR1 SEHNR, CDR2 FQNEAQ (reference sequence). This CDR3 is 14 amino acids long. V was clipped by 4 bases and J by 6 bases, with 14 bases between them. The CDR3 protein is CASSYGAGLDTQYF. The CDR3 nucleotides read TGTGCCAGCAGCTACGGGGCGGGGCTGGATACGCAGTATTTT.

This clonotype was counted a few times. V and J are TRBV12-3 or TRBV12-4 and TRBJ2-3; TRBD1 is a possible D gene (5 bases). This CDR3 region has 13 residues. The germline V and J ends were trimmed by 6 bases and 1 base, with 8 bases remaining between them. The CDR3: CASRTTGTDTQYF. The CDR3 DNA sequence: TGTGCCAGCAGGACGACAGGCACAGATACGCAGTATTTT.

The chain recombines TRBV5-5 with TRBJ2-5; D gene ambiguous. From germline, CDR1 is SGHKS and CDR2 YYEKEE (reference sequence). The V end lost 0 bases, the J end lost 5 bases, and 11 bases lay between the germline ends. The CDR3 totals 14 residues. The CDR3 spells CASSLGSRDETQYF. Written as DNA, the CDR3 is TGTGCCAGCAGCTTGGGGTCTAGGGATGAGACCCAGTACTTC.